A single T cell receptor beta chain is shown here with its context. These data belong to a study of blood T cell repertoires in COVID-19. Study summary: Spain, Italy and the United States supplied samples that represented acute and convalescent COVID-19. T cells, B-cell-depleted T cells, or PBMCs supplied cDNA or gDNA.

As processed by the authors: The assay estimated nucleated cells by amplifying reference gene primers. Clones were read by immunoSEQ multiplex PCR, and TCRdb kept only the in-frame ones, dropping some. V and J calls and clone size are copied from that table; D and trimming were computed from the DNA. The repertoire includes 300,000 to 400,000 clones, around nine tenths of them detected once, and 1% sits in the top ten. Germline V gene lookup returns CDR1 LNHDA and CDR2 SQIVND (reference sequence). V lost 6 bases and J lost 3, with 17 bases in between. This CDR3 spans 15 amino acids. This chain links TRBV19 with TRBJ1-2; D perhaps matches TRBD1 (6 bases). The sequenced sample was peripheral blood. This TCR was recovered from a man aged 50-60 years with active or convalescent COVID-19. CDR3 protein: CASRDSRGFDYGYTF. The CDR3, as DNA: TGTGCCAGTAGGGACAGTAGAGGGTTTGACTATGGCTACACCTTC.